This TCR beta chain appears in the sequencing data of a study of radiotherapy plus CTLA-4 blockade in lung cancer. V lost 2 bases and J lost 8; bases outside the gene matches: 7. Germline CDR1 SQVTM, CDR2 ANQGSEA. The CDR3 is 14 amino acids. Profiling relied on immunoSEQ multiplex PCR, and the TCRdb table lists in-frame clones only, not all of them. The sample records approximately 47,000 clones, around 86% being singletons. The chain couples TRBV29-1 to TRBJ2-1, with 9 bases matching TRBD2. The sequence was collected from a human donor with non-small cell lung cancer who had stable disease on radiotherapy plus ipilimumab. The sample in question was peripheral blood, obtained from a patient treated with radiotherapy plus ipilimumab. The CDR3 DNA sequence: TGCAGCGTTGAACCGCGGGAGGGTTACGATGAGCAGTTCTTC. As protein: CSVEPREGYDEQFF.